Listed below are T cell receptor beta chains from one sample, sequenced in a study of blood T cell repertoires in COVID-19. Data came from immunoSEQ multiplex PCR; TCRdb stores just in-frame clones and leaves some out. Of tens of thousands of clones in the sample, approximately 89% were seen once. The source material was peripheral blood. These receptors were obtained from a man aged 65 to 79 with active or convalescent COVID-19. CDR3s include the opening cysteine and the closing phenylalanine or tryptophan. A D gene is named only where the DNA matches it firmly. Clone size is given for some rows only: seen once, a few or many times, or a class if the clone is expanded.

CDR3nt	CDR3aa	d_gene	v_gene	j_gene	abundance
TGTGCCAGCAGTTACTCGAGAACAGGCACTGAAGCTTTCTTT	CASSYSRTGTEAFF	NA	TRBV6-5	TRBJ1-1	NA
TGTGCCACCAGTGGGGGCTACGGGGAGCTGTTTTTT	CATSGGYGELFF	NA	TRBV24-1	TRBJ2-2	NA
TGTGCCAGCAGCGTAGAAAAGCGGGGGCTTGGTAACGGAGAGACCCAGTACTTC	CASSVEKRGLGNGETQYF	TRBD2	TRBV9	TRBJ2-5	once
TGTGCCAGCAGCCGAGTGGGACAGGGGGACAATGAGCAGTTCTTC	CASSRVGQGDNEQFF	TRBD1	TRBV4-2	TRBJ2-1	NA
TGTGCCAGCAGCCAAGAAACGGGGGGGCCGGGCGAGCAGTACTTC	CASSQETGGPGEQYF	TRBD2	TRBV3-1/TRBV3-2	TRBJ2-7	NA
TGTGCCAGCAGCCACCAAAGGGACAGTCGCCTCCACTTT	CASSHQRDSRLHF	TRBD1	TRBV6-2/TRBV6-3	TRBJ1-6	NA
TGTGCCAGTAGTTCTACATGGGGGGGATTCCAAGAGACCCAGTACTTC	CASSSTWGGFQETQYF	TRBD2	TRBV19	TRBJ2-5	NA
TGTGCCAGCACCATGAACACTGAAGCTTTCTTT	CASTMNTEAFF	NA	TRBV28	TRBJ1-1	once
TGTGCCAGCACTCATACTCGGGGCAATGAGCAGTTCTTC	CASTHTRGNEQFF	NA	TRBV12-3/TRBV12-4	TRBJ2-1	NA
TGTGCCAGCTCACCAGCAGGGGACTCACCCCTCCACTTT	CASSPAGDSPLHF	NA	TRBV18	TRBJ1-6	NA
TGCGCCAGCAGCTTGACAGGGGTTCGGGTCGGCACTGAAGCTTTCTTT	CASSLTGVRVGTEAFF	TRBD1	TRBV5-1	TRBJ1-1	NA
TGTGCCAGCTCACAAATGGGACAGGGGGCCGAGAATGGCTACACCTTC	CASSQMGQGAENGYTF	TRBD1	TRBV18	TRBJ1-2	NA
TGTGCCAGCAGCTCCTCAGGAGGCACTAATGAAAAACTGTTTTTT	CASSSSGGTNEKLFF	NA	TRBV7-9	TRBJ1-4	NA
TGTGCCAGCAGAAACCCCGGGACAGGGGGAAGGGGCTACACCTTC	CASRNPGTGGRGYTF	TRBD1	TRBV6-5	TRBJ1-2	NA
TGTGCCAGCAGCTTGCCCATTAGGCACAGGGGGCCCTACGAGCAGTACTTC	CASSLPIRHRGPYEQYF	TRBD1	TRBV11-2	TRBJ2-7	NA
TGTGCCAGCAGCTTACCGGACAGGGTTCATGGCTACACCTTC	CASSLPDRVHGYTF	TRBD1	TRBV5-6	TRBJ1-2	NA
TGCGCCAGCAGCTTGGAGGGGAACTATGGCTACACCTTC	CASSLEGNYGYTF	NA	TRBV5-1	TRBJ1-2	NA
TGTGCCAGCAGTGAAATCCCAGGGGCGTTTTATTATGAGCAGTTCTTC	CASSEIPGAFYYEQFF	NA	TRBV6-1	TRBJ2-1	NA
TGTGCCAGCAGTCCCCGACAGGGAGAAGCTTTCTTT	CASSPRQGEAFF	TRBD1	TRBV6-5	TRBJ1-1	NA
TGTGCCAGCAGTGGACAGACCTATAGCAATCAGCCCCAGCATTTT	CASSGQTYSNQPQHF	NA	TRBV6-6	TRBJ1-5	NA
TGCGCCAGCAGCCAAATACAGGGGCTTAAGCCCCAGCATTTT	CASSQIQGLKPQHF	TRBD1	TRBV4-1	TRBJ1-5	once
TGTGCCTGGAGTGCCGACAGGGGCGACGCTTTCTTT	CAWSADRGDAFF	TRBD1	TRBV30	TRBJ1-1	once
TGTGCCAGTAGCCGACAGGGGGCTCCCACAGATACGCAGTATTTT	CASSRQGAPTDTQYF	TRBD1	TRBV19	TRBJ2-3	NA
TGTGCCAGCAGCTCCCTGGGGGGGGGAGGGAACTATGGCTACACCTTC	CASSSLGGGGNYGYTF	NA	TRBV5-4	TRBJ1-2	NA
TGTGCCAGCACCGTTATGACTGCTGAAGCTTTCTTT	CASTVMTAEAFF	NA	TRBV28	TRBJ1-1	few
TGCGCCAGCAGCTTCGTCGTACAAGAGACCCAGTACTTC	CASSFVVQETQYF	NA	TRBV5-1	TRBJ2-5	NA
TGTGCCAGCAGCCAATCAGGGGGCAGGACAGATACGCAGTATTTT	CASSQSGGRTDTQYF	TRBD1	TRBV14	TRBJ2-3	NA
TGCGCCAGCAGCCAAGATTTTCGTAAAGGAGAGGGTAACCCACCTATAAATTCACCCCTCCACTTT	CASSQDFRKGEGNPPINSPLHF	NA	TRBV4-3	TRBJ1-6	NA
TGTGCCAGCAGCATTAGCGGGGCGGCTGAAGAAGCTTTCTTT	CASSISGAAEEAFF	NA	TRBV9	TRBJ1-1	NA